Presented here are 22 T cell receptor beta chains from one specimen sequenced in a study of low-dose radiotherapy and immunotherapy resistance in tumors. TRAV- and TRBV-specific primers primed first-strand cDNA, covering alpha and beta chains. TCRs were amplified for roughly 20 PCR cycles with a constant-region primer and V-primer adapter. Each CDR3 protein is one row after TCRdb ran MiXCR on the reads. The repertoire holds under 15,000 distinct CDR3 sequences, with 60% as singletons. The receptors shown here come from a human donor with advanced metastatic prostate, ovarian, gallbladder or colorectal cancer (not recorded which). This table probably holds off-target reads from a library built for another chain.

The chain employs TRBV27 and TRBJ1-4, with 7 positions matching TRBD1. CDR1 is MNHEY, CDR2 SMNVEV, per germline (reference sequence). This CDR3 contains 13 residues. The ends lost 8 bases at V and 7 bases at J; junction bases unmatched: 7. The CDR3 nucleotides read TGTGCCAGCTTGGGGTCAGGGGGTGAAAAACTGTTTTTT. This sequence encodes CASLGSGGEKLFF.

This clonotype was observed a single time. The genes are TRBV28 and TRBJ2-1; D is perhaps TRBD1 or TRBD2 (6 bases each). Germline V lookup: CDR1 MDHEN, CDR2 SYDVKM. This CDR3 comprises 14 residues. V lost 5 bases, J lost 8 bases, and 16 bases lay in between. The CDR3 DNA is TGTGCCAGCAGTCCTTATAGTCGGGGGCATGAGCAGTTCTTC. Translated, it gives CASSPYSRGHEQFF.

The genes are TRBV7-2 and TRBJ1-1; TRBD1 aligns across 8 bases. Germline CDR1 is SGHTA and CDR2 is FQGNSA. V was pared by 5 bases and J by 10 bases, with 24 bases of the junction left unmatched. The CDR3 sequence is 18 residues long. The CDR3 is CASSLLGRGAAGGDSAFF. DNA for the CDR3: TGTGCCAGCAGCCTCTTAGGGAGGGGAGCGGCAGGGGGCGATTCAGCTTTCTTT.

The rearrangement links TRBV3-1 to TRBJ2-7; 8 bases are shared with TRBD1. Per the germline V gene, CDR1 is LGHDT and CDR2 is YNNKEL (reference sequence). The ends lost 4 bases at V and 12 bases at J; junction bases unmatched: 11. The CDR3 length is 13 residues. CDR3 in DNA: TGTGCCAGCAGCCCGCCCGACAGGGGTGGGCCGTACTTC. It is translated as CASSPPDRGGPYF.

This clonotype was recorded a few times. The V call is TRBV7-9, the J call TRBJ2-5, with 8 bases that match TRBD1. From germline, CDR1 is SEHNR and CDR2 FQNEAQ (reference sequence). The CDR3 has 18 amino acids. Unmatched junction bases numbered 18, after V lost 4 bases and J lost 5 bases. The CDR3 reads CASSSPRDRTWFEETQYF. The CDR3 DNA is TGTGCCAGCAGCTCCCCCCGGGACAGGACTTGGTTTGAGGAGACCCAGTACTTC.

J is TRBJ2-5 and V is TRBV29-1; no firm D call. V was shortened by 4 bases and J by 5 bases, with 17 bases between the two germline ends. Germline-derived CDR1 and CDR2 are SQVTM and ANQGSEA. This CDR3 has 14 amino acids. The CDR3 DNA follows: TGCAGCGTTGCCAACGTTAGGGTACGGGAGACCCAGTACTTC. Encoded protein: CSVANVRVRETQYF.

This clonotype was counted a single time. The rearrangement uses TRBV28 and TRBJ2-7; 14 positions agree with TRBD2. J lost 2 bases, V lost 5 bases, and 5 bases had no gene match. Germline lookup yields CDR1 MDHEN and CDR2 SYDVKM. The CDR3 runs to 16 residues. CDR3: CASSGLAGGLTYEQYF. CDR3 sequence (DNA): TGTGCCAGCAGTGGACTAGCGGGAGGTTTAACCTACGAGCAGTACTTC.

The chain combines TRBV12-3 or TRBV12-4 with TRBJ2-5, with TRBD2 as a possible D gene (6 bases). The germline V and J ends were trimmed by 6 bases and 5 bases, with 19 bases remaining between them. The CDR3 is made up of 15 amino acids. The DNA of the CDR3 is TGTGCCAGCAGCCCTGGGGGGATTAGCAGGGAGACCCAGTACTTC. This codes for CASSPGGISRETQYF.

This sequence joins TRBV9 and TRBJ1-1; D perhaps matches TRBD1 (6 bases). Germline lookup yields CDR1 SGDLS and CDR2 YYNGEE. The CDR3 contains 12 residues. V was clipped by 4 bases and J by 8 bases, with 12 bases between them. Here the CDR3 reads CASSQLRGEAFF. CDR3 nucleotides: TGTGCCAGCAGCCAACTCAGGGGAGAAGCTTTCTTT. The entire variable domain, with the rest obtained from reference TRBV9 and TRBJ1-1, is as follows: DSGVTQTPKHLITATGQRVTLRCSPRSGDLSVYWYQQSLDQGLQFLIQYYNGEERAKGNILERFSAQQFPDLHSELNLSSLELGDSALYFCASSQLRGEAFFGQGTRLTVV.

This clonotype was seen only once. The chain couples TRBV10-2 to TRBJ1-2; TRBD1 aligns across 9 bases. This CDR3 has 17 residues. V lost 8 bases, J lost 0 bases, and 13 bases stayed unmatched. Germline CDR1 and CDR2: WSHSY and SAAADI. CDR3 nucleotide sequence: TGCGCCAGCGGAGACAACCCCGGGACAGGGCCTAACTATGGCTACACCTTC. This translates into CASGDNPGTGPNYGYTF.

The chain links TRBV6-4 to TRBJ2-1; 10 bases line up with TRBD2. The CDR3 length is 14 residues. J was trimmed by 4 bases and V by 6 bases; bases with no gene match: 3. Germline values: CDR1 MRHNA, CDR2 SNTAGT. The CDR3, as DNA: TGTGCCAGCAGCCCGACTAGCGGGTACAATGAGCAGTTCTTC. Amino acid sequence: CASSPTSGYNEQFF.

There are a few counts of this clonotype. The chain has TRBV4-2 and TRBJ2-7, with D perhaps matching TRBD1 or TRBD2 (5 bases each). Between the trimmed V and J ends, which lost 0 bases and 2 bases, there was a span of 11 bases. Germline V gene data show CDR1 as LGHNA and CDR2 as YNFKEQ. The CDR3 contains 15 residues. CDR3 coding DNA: TGTGCCAGCAGCCAAGATCGGGGCGTCGCCTACGAGCAGTACTTC. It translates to CASSQDRGVAYEQYF.

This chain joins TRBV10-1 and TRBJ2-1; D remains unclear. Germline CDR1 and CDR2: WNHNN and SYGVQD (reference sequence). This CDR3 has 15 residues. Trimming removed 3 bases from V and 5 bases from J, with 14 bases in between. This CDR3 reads CASSDYALGDNEQFF. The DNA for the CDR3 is TGCGCCAGCAGTGACTATGCGCTCGGTGACAATGAGCAGTTCTTC.

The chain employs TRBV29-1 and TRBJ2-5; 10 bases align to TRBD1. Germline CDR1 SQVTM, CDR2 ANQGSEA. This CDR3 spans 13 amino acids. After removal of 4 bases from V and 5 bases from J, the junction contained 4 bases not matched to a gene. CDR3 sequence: CSVGGQGLETQYF. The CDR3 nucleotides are TGCAGCGTTGGGGGACAGGGGCTGGAGACCCAGTACTTC.

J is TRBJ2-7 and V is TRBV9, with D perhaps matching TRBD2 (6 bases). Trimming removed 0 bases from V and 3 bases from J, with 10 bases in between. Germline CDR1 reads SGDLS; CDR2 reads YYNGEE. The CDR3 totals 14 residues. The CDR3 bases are TGTGCCAGCAGCGTAGGGTGGGGGGACTACGAGCAGTACTTC. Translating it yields CASSVGWGDYEQYF.

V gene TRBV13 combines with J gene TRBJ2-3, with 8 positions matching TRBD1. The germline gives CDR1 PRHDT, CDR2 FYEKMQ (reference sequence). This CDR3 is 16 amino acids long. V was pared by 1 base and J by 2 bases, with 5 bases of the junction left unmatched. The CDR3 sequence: CASSLVGRGPTDTQYF. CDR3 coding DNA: TGTGCCAGCAGCTTAGTCGGCAGGGGGCCCACAGATACGCAGTATTTT.

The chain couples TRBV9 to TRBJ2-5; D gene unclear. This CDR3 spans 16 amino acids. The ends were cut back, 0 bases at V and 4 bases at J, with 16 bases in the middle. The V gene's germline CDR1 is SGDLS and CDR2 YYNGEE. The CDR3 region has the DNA TGTGCCAGCAGCGTAGGTATCGCATACGTCCGAGAGACCCAGTACTTC. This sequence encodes CASSVGIAYVRETQYF.

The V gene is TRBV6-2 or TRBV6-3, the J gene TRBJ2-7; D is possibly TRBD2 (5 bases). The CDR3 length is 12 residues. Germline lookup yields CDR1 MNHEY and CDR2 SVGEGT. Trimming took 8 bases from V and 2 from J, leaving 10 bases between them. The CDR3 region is CASAKRPYEQYF. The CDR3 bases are TGTGCCAGCGCGAAGCGGCCCTACGAGCAGTACTTC.

CDR3 sequence (DNA): TGTGCCAGCAGTTTTCGGCGGGGGAACACCGGGGAGCTGTTTTTT. Its protein is CASSFRRGNTGELFF. The gene calls are TRBV28 and TRBJ2-2, with a tentative D call TRBD2 (6 bases). This CDR3 spans 15 amino acids. Germline CDR1 and CDR2: MDHEN and SYDVKM. The germline V and J ends were trimmed by 3 bases and 1 base, with 9 bases remaining between them.

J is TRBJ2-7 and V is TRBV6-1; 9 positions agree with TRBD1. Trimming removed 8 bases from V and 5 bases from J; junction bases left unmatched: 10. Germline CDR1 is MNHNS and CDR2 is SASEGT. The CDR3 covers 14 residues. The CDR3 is CASPGQGAPHEQYF. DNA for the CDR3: TGTGCCAGCCCGGGACAGGGAGCCCCCCACGAGCAGTACTTC.

CDR3 DNA sequence: TGTGCCAGCAGTCATCGATCGGGACAAAGGAGGGGACAGCCCCAGCATTTT. Protein sequence: CASSHRSGQRRGQPQHF. The chain couples TRBV6-1 to TRBJ1-5; D is perhaps TRBD1 (6 bases). The CDR3 is 17 residues long. Germline-derived CDR1 and CDR2 are MNHNS and SASEGT. The germline V and J ends were trimmed by 5 bases and 7 bases, with 24 bases remaining between them.

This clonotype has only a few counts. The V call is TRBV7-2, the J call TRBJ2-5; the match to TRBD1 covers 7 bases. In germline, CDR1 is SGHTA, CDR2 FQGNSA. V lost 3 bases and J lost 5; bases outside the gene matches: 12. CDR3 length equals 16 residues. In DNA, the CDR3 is TGTGCCAGCAGCTTTAGGGGGACAGCTAATGGGGAGACCCAGTACTTC. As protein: CASSFRGTANGETQYF.